This TCR beta chain was captured by sequencing in a study of CD8 T cells in ankylosing spondylitis. There are many counts of this clonotype. Its antigen remains unidentified. Study-wide results and caveats: The authors found the disease-linked clones to be CD8+ and relatively rare in peripheral blood. One TCR beta motif, made up of roughly 8 highly homologous variants, appeared characteristic of ankylosing spondylitis blood. Disease-associated clones were reportedly significantly overrepresented in matched ankylosing spondylitis synovial fluid.

5'-RACE, quantitative and with molecular barcodes, yielded the TCR beta libraries. TCRdb processed the 5' RACE reads anew with MiXCR; each CDR3 protein has one entry. The sample carries 450,000 to 550,000 distinct CDR3 sequences, roughly 5% recorded once. The CDR3 contains 18 residues. Per germline, CDR1 SGHVS and CDR2 FNYEAQ. The ends were cut back, 2 bases at V and 0 bases at J, with 17 bases in the middle. The sequence was obtained from a male donor with ankylosing spondylitis. The source material was blood, either unsorted or a sorted T cell fraction (not recorded which). J is TRBJ2-1 and V is TRBV7-6, with D maybe TRBD1 (5 bases). CDR3 sequence (DNA): TGTGCCAGCAGCTTAAGAATGCAGGGAAGGCCCTCCTACAATGAGCAGTTCTTC. Protein product: CASSLRMQGRPSYNEQFF.